The source of this TCR beta chain is a study of beta chain features in type 1 diabetes. Study-wide points: Shorter templates may be favored by PCR, equally so in patients and controls. All four CD4+ subsets from Type 1 diabetes patients carried moderately but significantly shorter TCRB CDR3s. Across patients, naive, central memory and Treg TCRB repertoires exhibited apparently greater similarity than was observed across healthy donors.

The CDR3 extends over 15 amino acids. The germline CDR1 and CDR2 sequences are GTSNPN and SVGIG (reference sequence). V shed 2 bases, J shed 7 bases, and the junction held 8 bases outside the gene matches. Expressed TCRB transcripts got sequenced, as all isolated RNA was reverse transcribed. TCRdb keeps only in-frame clones here, not all; method: immunoSEQ multiplex PCR. The table lists roughly 730,000 clones, around an eighth of them singletons, with less than 0.025% in the top ten. A note on this clone: Its target is unknown.

The source material was naive CD4+ T cells from blood. This TCR came from a man aged 18 to 35 with type 1 diabetes. V usage is TRBV30 and J usage is TRBJ1-4; TRBD1 aligns across 9 bases. The CDR3 coding sequence is TGTGCCTGGAGTCCAAACAGGGGGCGCATTGAAAAACTGTTTTTT. Translated: CAWSPNRGRIEKLFF. The full variable domain, its missing parts supplied by reference TRBV30 and TRBJ1-4, is SQTIHQWPATLVQPVGSPLSLECTVEGTSNPNLYWYRQAAGRGLQLLFYSVGIGQISSEVPQNLSASRPQDRQFILSSKKLLLSDSGFYLCAWSPNRGRIEKLFFGSGTQLSVL.